The rows below give T cell receptor beta chains drawn from one sample of a study of T cells after yellow fever vaccination. A single record per CDR3 protein comes from TCRdb applying MiXCR to the 5' RACE reads. Altogether more than 350,000 distinct CDR3 sequences are present, 11% being singletons, with the ten largest covering less than 20%. Here the sequenced sample was PBMCs, taken on the day of the first yellow fever vaccination. These TCRs come from a man in his late teens or twenties who received the YFV17D yellow fever vaccine. The CDR3 runs from the conserved cysteine through the conserved F or W.

TRBJ1-4,TRBV18,CASSPFQGQTNEKLFF
TRBJ1-1,TRBV19,CASSIETGRMNTEAFF
TRBJ1-3,TRBV7-3,CASSLTGWDSGNTIYF
TRBJ2-2,TRBV7-7,CASSPLAGKSGELFF
TRBJ2-7,TRBV6-1,CASSPKSLYEQYF
TRBJ1-4,TRBV7-9,CASSQGSGEKLFF
TRBJ2-2,TRBV23-1,CASSRPKPNTGELFF
TRBJ2-5,TRBV7-2,CASRPGGTETQYF
TRBJ1-1,TRBV7-8,CASSMPGTGINTEAFF
TRBJ2-3,TRBV20-1,CSAPTVTPGTDTQYF
TRBJ2-3,TRBV10-3,CAITSGGSGDTQYF
TRBJ2-1,TRBV7-2,CASSLPIRLAGYNEQFF
TRBJ1-2,TRBV5-1,CASRPGGTTGYTF
TRBJ2-2,TRBV23-1,CASSRSPWTSENTGELFF
TRBJ2-7,TRBV29-1,CSVPDNNYEQYF
TRBJ2-2,TRBV24-1,CATSDPRTGIGELFF
TRBJ1-1,TRBV5-1,CASRTEMNTEAFF
TRBJ1-2,TRBV6-6,CATASWGGYTF
TRBJ1-1,TRBV25-1,CASSEFGAGSMNTEAFF
TRBJ1-6,TRBV7-3,CASSPPYRGSPLHF
TRBJ2-2,TRBV4-3,CASSQDIPRGARNTGELFF
TRBJ2-1,TRBV4-3,CASSQELGTREQFF
TRBJ1-1,TRBV12-3/TRBV12-4,CASRQTGGNTEAFF
TRBJ2-1,TRBV19,CASSFTRQGAYNEQFF
TRBJ1-2,TRBV6-5,CASSYSSAFNYGYTF
TRBJ2-1,TRBV5-1,CASSFVRGHNEQFF
TRBJ2-3,TRBV6-1,CASSLDGLVTDTQYF
TRBJ1-6,TRBV27,CASRGGFWPLHF
TRBJ2-1,TRBV5-1,CAPSCPSQPHFYNEQFF
TRBJ2-5,TRBV5-4,CASSLPDRETQYF
TRBJ2-2,TRBV6-4,CASSEETGGTGELFF
TRBJ1-1,TRBV18,CASSPDTEAFF
TRBJ1-5,TRBV19,CATLDSQEREGNQPQHF
TRBJ2-5,TRBV5-1,CASSSTGPETQYF
TRBJ2-1,TRBV24-1,CATSDPTGADEQFF
TRBJ1-5,TRBV5-4,CASSLAGRDQPQHF
TRBJ1-2,TRBV27,CASSLVAAGYGYTF
TRBJ1-2,TRBV3-1,CASSLQGGGSFGYTF
TRBJ2-2,TRBV19,CASSFGFANTGELFF
TRBJ2-3,TRBV4-3,CASSQDPRASLPPDTQYF
TRBJ2-5,TRBV7-2,CASRTSSGQETQYF
TRBJ2-3,TRBV6-2/TRBV6-3,CASGDRVTDTQYF
TRBJ2-1,TRBV20-1,CSALTWTSGGGLNEQFF
TRBJ1-6,TRBV7-9,CASSLGAGGTPLHF
TRBJ1-2,TRBV4-3,CASSHGVRETNYGYTF
TRBJ2-4,TRBV5-6,CASTRTGNKNIQYF